This TCR beta chain was documented in a study of glioma-infiltrating T cells after dendritic cell vaccination. About the study: The vaccine used monocyte-derived dendritic cells pulsed overnight with autologous tumor lysate. Dendritic cell vaccine was injected intradermally three times, biweekly.

The assay was immunoSEQ multiplex PCR, and TCRdb's table has in-frame clones only and misses some. The sample lists tens of thousands of clones, 80% to 85% seen once, with around 7% in the top ten. Time point given: after dendritic cell vaccination, including at tumor progression/relapse. Fresh-frozen tumor tissue and more than two years of survival data were available for all. PBMC were collected before vaccination, two weeks after the third vaccination, and at progression. The CDR3 is 14 residues long. V dropped 0 bases and J dropped 4 bases, with 9 bases sitting between them. In germline, CDR1 is MGHRA, CDR2 YSYEKL.

The source of this sequence is a human donor with glioblastoma. V gene TRBV4-1 combines with J gene TRBJ1-2; D is unclear. The source was blood, collected after dendritic cell vaccination. CDR3 residues: CASSQESSIYGYTF. CDR3 bases: TGCGCCAGCAGCCAAGAATCGAGTATCTATGGCTACACCTTC.